The entry that follows covers one TCR beta chain sequence. In the original processing: Cell counts per sample came from amplifying reference gene primers. The method was immunoSEQ multiplex PCR; TCRdb's version includes in-frame clones alone and lacks a portion of them. V and J calls plus clone size are reproduced from that table; the DNA served to infer D and trimming. Of about half a million clones in the sample, 80% to 90% are singletons; the top ten hold 6.5% to 8.5%. The germline gives CDR1 MGHDK, CDR2 SYGVNS. V was pared by 4 bases and J by 4 bases, with 4 bases of the junction left unmatched. This CDR3 comprises 15 residues. This sample is part of a study of blood T cell repertoires in COVID-19. Assignment of participants to cohorts was predicated upon participant-reported clinical history.

This receptor was taken from a woman aged 60-75 years who had recovered from COVID-19. This sequence joins TRBV25-1 and TRBJ1-5, with 10 bases that match TRBD1. What was sequenced was PBMCs or T cells enriched from blood (not recorded which). CDR3 coding DNA: TGTGCCAGCAGTGGGGGGACAGGGGTAAATCAGCCCCAGCATTTT. Protein sequence: CASSGGTGVNQPQHF.